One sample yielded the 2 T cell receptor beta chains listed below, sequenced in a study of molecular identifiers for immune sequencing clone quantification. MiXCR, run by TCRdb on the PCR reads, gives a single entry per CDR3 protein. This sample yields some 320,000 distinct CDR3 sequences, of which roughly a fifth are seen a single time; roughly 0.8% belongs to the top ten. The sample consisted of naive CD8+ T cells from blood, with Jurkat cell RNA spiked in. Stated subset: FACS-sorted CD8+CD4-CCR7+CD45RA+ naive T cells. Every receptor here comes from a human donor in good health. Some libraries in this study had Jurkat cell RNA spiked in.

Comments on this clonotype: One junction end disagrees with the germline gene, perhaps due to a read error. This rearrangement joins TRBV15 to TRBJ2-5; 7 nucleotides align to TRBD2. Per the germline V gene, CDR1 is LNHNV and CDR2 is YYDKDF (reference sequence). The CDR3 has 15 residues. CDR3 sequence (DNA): TGTGCCGCCAGCAGAGCGGGGACCAACCAAGAGACCCAGTACTTC. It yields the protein CAASRAGTNQETQYF.

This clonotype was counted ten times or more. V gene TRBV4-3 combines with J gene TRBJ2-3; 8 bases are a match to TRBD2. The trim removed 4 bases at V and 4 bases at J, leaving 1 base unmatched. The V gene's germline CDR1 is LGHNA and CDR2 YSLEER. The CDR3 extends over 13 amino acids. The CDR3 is CASSPGGSDTQYF. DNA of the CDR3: TGCGCCAGCAGCCCGGGGGGGTCAGATACGCAGTATTTT.